Presented here are 12 T cell receptor beta chains from one specimen sequenced in a study of post-analysis software for immune sequencing data. The TCR beta cDNA libraries carried unique molecular identifiers. TCRdb analysed the PCR reads with MiXCR anew, one entry per CDR3 protein. The repertoire holds 750,000 to 900,000 distinct CDR3 sequences, with 35% to 55% as singletons. General study findings and limits: In patients, TRBV5-6, TRBV5-1 and TRBV20-1 belonged to five TRBV segments found more frequently than in controls.

What these receptors recognize is not known. Sequenced sample: blood. The receptors were gathered from a girl between 5 and 17 years old with multiple sclerosis.

The genes are TRBV29-1 and TRBJ2-5; no clear D. The CDR3 loop spans 13 amino acids. V was shortened by 4 bases and J by 2 bases, with 11 bases between the two germline ends. Germline V gene data show CDR1 as SQVTM and CDR2 as ANQGSEA. The CDR3 nucleotides read TGCAGCGTTGTGAGTTCGGCTCAAGAGACCCAGTACTTC. Amino acid sequence: CSVVSSAQETQYF. Using reference TRBV29-1 and TRBJ2-5 for the parts outside the CDR3, the full variable domain is SAVISQKPSRDICQRGTSLTIQCQVDSQVTMMFWYRQQPGQSLTLIATANQGSEATYESGFVIDKFPISRPNLTFSTLTVSNMSPEDSSIYLCSVVSSAQETQYFGPGTRLLVL.

The chain uses TRBV27 and TRBJ2-7; 9 nucleotides line up with TRBD1. Unmatched junction bases numbered 6, after V lost 3 bases and J lost 3 bases. From germline, CDR1 is MNHEY and CDR2 SMNVEV (reference sequence). The CDR3 has 15 residues. The CDR3 protein is CASSFSTGGGYEQYF. CDR3 bases: TGTGCCAGCAGTTTTAGCACAGGGGGCGGCTACGAGCAGTACTTC.

The J gene is TRBJ2-4, the V gene TRBV5-1; D not certain. V shed 6 bases and J shed 1 base, with 5 bases lying between them. Germline V gives CDR1 SGHRS, CDR2 YFSETQ. The CDR3 runs to 12 residues. In DNA form, the CDR3 reads TGCGCCAGCAAGGACGCCAAAAACATTCAGTACTTC. It specifies CASKDAKNIQYF.

This chain links TRBV6-2 or TRBV6-3 with TRBJ2-7, with a weak D call TRBD1 (6 bases). The CDR3 is made up of 15 amino acids. Germline V lookup: CDR1 MNHEY, CDR2 SVGEGT. V was pared by 7 bases and J by 2 bases, with 18 bases between. This CDR3 is CASNPGQTPTYEQYF. As DNA, the CDR3 is TGTGCCAGCAACCCAGGACAGACCCCAACCTACGAGCAGTACTTC.

The sample holds one count of this clonotype. The chain combines TRBV6-2 or TRBV6-3 with TRBJ2-3, with D possibly matching TRBD1 (6 bases). The germline V and J ends were trimmed by 2 bases and 3 bases, with 21 bases remaining between them. The CDR3 has 18 amino acids. The germline V gene has CDR1 MNHEY and CDR2 SVGEGT. The CDR3 nucleotides are TGTGCCAGCAGTTACGGGTCGGCAGGGGTGTGGACGACAGATACGCAGTATTTT. Translated: CASSYGSAGVWTTDTQYF.

The chain links TRBV5-1 to TRBJ2-1; TRBD1 is a possible D gene (5 bases). Germline assignment: CDR1 SGHRS and CDR2 YFSETQ. The CDR3 is 16 residues long. The V end was cut by 1 base, the J end by 10 bases, with 21 bases between. The CDR3 DNA follows: TGCGCCAGCAGCTTGCCAAAGGCAGGGATGTCCTACGAGCAGTTCTTC. Protein product: CASSLPKAGMSYEQFF. Complete variable domain (other parts from reference TRBV5-1 and TRBJ2-1): KAGVTQTPRYLIKTRGQQVTLSCSPISGHRSVSWYQQTPGQGLQFLFEYFSETQRNKGNFPGRFSGRQFSNSRSEMNVSTLELGDSALYLCASSLPKAGMSYEQFFGPGTRLTVL.

This clonotype was observed a handful of times. V is TRBV12-3 or TRBV12-4 and J is TRBJ2-7; D possibly corresponds to TRBD1 (5 bases). The CDR3 totals 14 residues. V dropped 5 bases and J dropped 2 bases, with 13 bases sitting between them. The CDR3 reads CASSPDRATYEQYF. The DNA for the CDR3 is TGTGCCAGCAGTCCTGACAGAGCTACCTACGAGCAGTACTTC.

The chain recombines TRBV11-2 with TRBJ2-4, with 13 nucleotides matching TRBD2. The CDR3 totals 16 residues. V lost 5 bases, J lost 9 bases, and 10 bases stayed unmatched. Germline-derived CDR1 and CDR2 are SGHAT and FQNNGV. The CDR3: CASSTWTSGRQSIQYF. The CDR3 DNA sequence: TGTGCCAGCAGCACGTGGACTAGCGGGAGACAAAGCATTCAGTACTTC.

The rearrangement joins TRBV20-1 to TRBJ1-2; perhaps TRBD1 as D (5 bases). V was pared by 5 bases and J by 4 bases, with 14 bases between. Germline values: CDR1 DFQATT, CDR2 SNEGSKA (reference sequence). The CDR3 is made up of 13 amino acids. The CDR3 DNA is TGCAGTGCTCCGGGACCCTCGGGCTATGGCTACACCTTC. Its protein product is CSAPGPSGYGYTF.

The chain links TRBV30 to TRBJ2-1; 7 bases are a match to TRBD1. The junction had 2 bases not matched to a gene; V was cut back by 3 bases and J by 9 bases. Germline loops: CDR1 GTSNPN, CDR2 SVGIG (reference sequence). CDR3 length equals 11 residues. CDR3 nucleotide sequence: TGTGCCTGGAGGGACAGGAGTGAGCAGTTCTTC. Encoded protein: CAWRDRSEQFF.

This chain links TRBV6-5 with TRBJ2-3; D is possibly TRBD2 (5 bases). V gave up 3 bases and J gave up 1 base, with 8 bases separating them. The CDR3 has 14 amino acids. CDR1 and CDR2 from the germline V gene are MNHEY and SVGAGI. The CDR3 loop reads CASSYIARTDTQYF. The CDR3 DNA reads as TGTGCCAGCAGTTATATAGCGCGCACAGATACGCAGTATTTT.

This clonotype was counted between two and nine times. The chain has TRBV5-5 and TRBJ1-2; D not resolved. The CDR3 runs 13 residues. Germline assignment: CDR1 SGHKS and CDR2 YYEKEE (reference sequence). V was pared by 2 bases and J by 6 bases, with 11 bases between. CDR3 in DNA: TGTGCCAGCAGCTTTGCGGAGGTGGATGGCTACACCTTC. Translation gives CASSFAEVDGYTF.